The text below deals with one TCR beta chain. Looked up from germline, CDR1 is KGHSH and CDR2 is LQKENI. The V and J ends lost 2 bases and 1 base, in that order; junction bases with no gene match: 8. The CDR3 is made up of 16 amino acids. The data were produced by immunoSEQ multiplex PCR, yet TCRdb's version contains in-frame clones alone and is incomplete. This sample yields approximately 160,000 clones, of which about 80% are seen a single time; 10% to 15% belongs to the top ten. The sample is drawn from a study of blood T cell repertoires in COVID-19. The origin of this receptor is a man in his 70s who had recovered from COVID-19. The sample taken for sequencing was peripheral blood. The chain employs TRBV18 and TRBJ2-7; TRBD1 matches 7 bases. The CDR3 region has the DNA TGTGCCAGCTCACCAGGGACAGCGTATTTTTCCTACGAGCAGTACTTC. Translation gives CASSPGTAYFSYEQYF.